A single sample is the source of the 24 T cell receptor beta chains below, sequenced in a study of blood T cell repertoires in COVID-19. Clones were read by immunoSEQ multiplex PCR, and TCRdb kept only the in-frame ones, dropping some. The table records hundreds of thousands of clones, around 86% of them present only once. The sample taken for sequencing was PBMCs or T cells enriched from blood (not recorded which). The source is a woman between 45 and 60 years old who had recovered from COVID-19.

The chain uses TRBV28 and TRBJ2-2, with 7 bases lining up with TRBD1. The V segment lost 10 bases and the J segment 6 bases; nucleotides outside the gene matches: 2. Germline CDR1 MDHEN, CDR2 SYDVKM. The CDR3 consists of 11 residues. The CDR3, as DNA: TGTGCCACTCAGGGGGCCGGGGAGCTGTTTTTT. The encoded protein is CATQGAGELFF.

The rearrangement links TRBV28 to TRBJ2-1, with 14 positions matching TRBD2. Germline CDR1 reads MDHEN; CDR2 reads SYDVKM. V trimming: 5 bases; J trimming: 8 bases; junction bases outside the gene matches: 8. The CDR3 extends over 16 amino acids. CDR3 sequence: CASSRTGTSGRDEQFF. The CDR3 region has the DNA TGTGCCAGCAGTCGAACCGGGACTAGCGGGAGAGATGAGCAGTTCTTC.

This clone was counted a few times. The chain links TRBV30 to TRBJ2-1, with a weak D call TRBD2 (6 bases). Deletions cut 3 bases from V and 15 bases from J, with 21 bases between. Germline loops: CDR1 GTSNPN, CDR2 SVGIG (reference sequence). The CDR3 is made up of 13 amino acids. CDR3 protein: CAWRWEVKGSSFF. The CDR3 DNA reads as TGTGCCTGGAGGTGGGAGGTGAAGGGCTCGTCGTTCTTC. The full variable domain, its missing parts supplied by reference TRBV30 and TRBJ2-1, is SQTIHQWPATLVQPVGSPLSLECTVEGTSNPNLYWYRQAAGRGLQLLFYSVGIGQISSEVPQNLSASRPQDRQFILSSKKLLLSDSGFYLCAWRWEVKGSSFFGPGTRLTVL.

This chain uses TRBV28 with TRBJ2-7; 9 nucleotides match TRBD2. Germline V gene sequence: CDR1 MDHEN, CDR2 SYDVKM. The V gene end was trimmed by 5 bases and the J gene end by 7 bases; junction bases not matched to a gene: 9. This CDR3 comprises 14 residues. As DNA, the CDR3 is TGTGCCAGCAGTCCCTTAGCGGGAGTTGGTGAGCAGTACTTC. This gives the protein CASSPLAGVGEQYF. Full variable domain (rest looked up from reference TRBV28 and TRBJ2-7): DVKVTQSSRYLVKRTGEKVFLECVQDMDHENMFWYRQDPGLGLRLIYFSYDVKMKEKGDIPEGYSVSREKKERFSLILESASTNQTSMYLCASSPLAGVGEQYFGPGTRLTVT.

This chain uses TRBV7-2 with TRBJ2-3; 9 bases match TRBD2. Germline V CDR1 and CDR2: SGHTA, FQGNSA. CDR3 length equals 15 residues. V shed 3 bases and J 4 bases; nucleotides not matched to a gene: 5. CDR3: CASSFRAGGADTQYF. The CDR3 DNA follows: TGTGCCAGCAGCTTTAGGGCGGGGGGGGCAGATACGCAGTATTTT.

V usage is TRBV6-9 and J usage is TRBJ1-6; D is possibly TRBD1 (6 bases). Germline V gene lookup returns CDR1 MNHGY and CDR2 SVAAGI. Trimming stripped 1 base from V and 6 bases from J, with 10 bases between. This CDR3 has 15 amino acids. The CDR3 loop is CASSYYQQGNSPLHF. The CDR3 nucleotides read TGTGCCAGCAGTTATTACCAACAGGGTAATTCACCCCTCCACTTT.

About this clone itself: One junction end does not reproduce the germline sequence, and a read error may be involved. The rearrangement uses TRBV3-1 (or the pseudogene TRBV3-2) and TRBJ2-1, with 7 bases fitting TRBD2. Germline assignment: CDR1 LGHDT and CDR2 YNNKEL (reference sequence). This CDR3 comprises 18 residues. CDR3 sequence (DNA): TGTGCCAGCAGCCAAGATAGTTTGAGACTAGCCTCCAACAATGAGCAGTTCTTC. This translates into CASSQDSLRLASNNEQFF.

The chain links TRBV28 to TRBJ1-1, with D hard to call. Per germline, CDR1 MDHEN and CDR2 SYDVKM. The CDR3 contains 14 residues. V shed 6 bases and J shed 6 bases, with 17 bases lying between them. The CDR3 spells CASSAGGGKAEAFF. The CDR3 DNA reads as TGTGCCAGCAGCGCCGGAGGAGGGAAGGCTGAAGCTTTCTTT.

The J gene is TRBJ2-2, the V gene TRBV7-2; 8 bases align to TRBD1. In germline, CDR1 is SGHTA, CDR2 FQGNSA. With V trimmed by 2 bases and J by 4 bases, 0 bases remained unmatched. The CDR3 extends over 14 amino acids. CDR3: CASSLQGATGELFF. The CDR3 coding sequence is TGTGCCAGCAGCTTACAGGGGGCCACCGGGGAGCTGTTTTTT.

This sequence joins TRBV28 and TRBJ2-7; the match to TRBD2 covers 11 bases. The trim removed 5 bases at V and 5 bases at J, leaving 8 bases unmatched. The CDR3 extends over 15 amino acids. From germline, CDR1 is MDHEN and CDR2 SYDVKM. CDR3 protein: CASSIVTSGSNEQYF. Here the CDR3 DNA reads TGTGCCAGCAGTATAGTTACTAGCGGGAGTAACGAGCAGTACTTC.

The chain recombines TRBV3-1 (or the pseudogene TRBV3-2) with TRBJ1-5; D is perhaps TRBD1 (5 bases). This CDR3 contains 15 residues. The V end lost 0 bases, the J end lost 2 bases, and 8 bases lay between the germline ends. Per germline, CDR1 LGHDT and CDR2 YNNKEL (reference sequence). The CDR3 nucleotides are TGTGCCAGCAGCCAAGAAAGCAGGGGCAATCAGCCCCAGCATTTT. This encodes CASSQESRGNQPQHF.

The V and J genes are TRBV5-1 and TRBJ2-5; maybe TRBD1 (6 bases). CDR1 is SGHRS and CDR2 is YFSETQ in the germline V gene. CDR3 length: 14 amino acids. The V end was cut by 1 base, the J end by 5 bases, with 12 bases between. CDR3 bases: TGCGCCAGCAGCTTGAATCAGGGGTTTGAGACCCAGTACTTC. As protein: CASSLNQGFETQYF.

Only one count was recorded for this clone. The chain uses TRBV4-3 and TRBJ2-3; 8 nucleotides line up with TRBD1. Losses at the gene ends were 0 bases for V and 2 bases for J; bases not matched to a gene: 4. This CDR3 is built from 16 residues. The germline V gene encodes CDR1 LGHNA and CDR2 YSLEER. The CDR3 DNA reads TGCGCCAGCAGCCAAGATGCAGGGGGCTACACAGATACGCAGTATTTT. This codes for CASSQDAGGYTDTQYF.

The rearrangement uses TRBV6-2 or TRBV6-3 and TRBJ2-7; TRBD2 aligns across 9 bases. CDR1 and CDR2 (germline): MNHEY, SVGEGT. V dropped 4 bases and J dropped 5; count of bases not matched to a gene: 6. The CDR3 runs to 14 residues. The CDR3 loop reads CASSSTSGRNEQYF. The CDR3, as DNA: TGTGCCAGCAGTTCCACTAGCGGGCGGAACGAGCAGTACTTC.

V usage is TRBV14 and J usage is TRBJ2-5; the match to TRBD2 covers 10 bases. Per the germline V gene, CDR1 is SGHDN and CDR2 is FVKESK. The CDR3 sequence is 16 residues long. The V and J ends lost 5 bases and 5 bases, in that order; junction bases with no gene match: 11. CDR3 coding DNA: TGTGCCAGCAGCTCTCTAGCGGGAGTCGGAGAGGAGACCCAGTACTTC. Protein sequence: CASSSLAGVGEETQYF.

The chain employs TRBV5-1 and TRBJ2-1, with D perhaps TRBD2 (5 bases). The V gene lost 1 base and the J gene lost 7 bases, with 12 bases spanning the gap. Per germline, CDR1 SGHRS and CDR2 YFSETQ. The CDR3 is 14 residues long. Here the CDR3 reads CASSLSGPGNEQFF. The CDR3 region has the DNA TGCGCCAGCAGCTTGAGTGGGCCGGGGAATGAGCAGTTCTTC.

V and J are TRBV27 and TRBJ1-3; D is ambiguous. The CDR3 covers 16 residues. In germline, CDR1 is MNHEY, CDR2 SMNVEV (reference sequence). V lost 5 bases and J 2 bases, leaving 16 bases between the germline ends. The CDR3 protein is CASSAATKPTGNTIYF. DNA of the CDR3: TGTGCCAGCAGTGCCGCGACAAAACCAACTGGAAACACCATATATTTT.

The chain is built from TRBV7-2 and TRBJ2-3, with 13 positions matching TRBD2. Per germline, CDR1 SGHTA and CDR2 FQGNSA. V gave up 5 bases and J gave up 4 bases; unmatched junction bases: 3. The CDR3 covers 15 residues. CDR3 nucleotides: TGTGCCAGCAGCCGGACTAGCGGGAGTTCAGATACGCAGTATTTT. It encodes CASSRTSGSSDTQYF.

The genes are TRBV7-2 and TRBJ2-2; D not certain. CDR3 size: 14 residues. V was trimmed by 10 bases and J by 1 base, leaving 13 bases between them. In germline, CDR1 is SGHTA, CDR2 FQGNSA. DNA for the CDR3: TGTGCCACCCAGGTGTCTCGGAACACCGGGGAGCTGTTTTTT. It codes for CATQVSRNTGELFF.

The count of this clone is one. This rearrangement joins TRBV18 to TRBJ2-2; 10 nucleotides match TRBD2. Germline trimming cut 1 base from V and 7 bases from J; bases unmatched to any gene: 3. Germline loops: CDR1 KGHSH, CDR2 LQKENI. The CDR3 runs to 15 residues. This CDR3 is CASSPRLAGDGELFF. Written as DNA, the CDR3 is TGTGCCAGCTCACCACGCCTAGCGGGAGACGGGGAGCTGTTTTTT.

The chain recombines TRBV19 with TRBJ2-7; perhaps TRBD2 as D (7 bases). V was clipped by 3 bases and J by 4 bases, with 19 bases between them. This CDR3 has 16 residues. The germline CDR1 and CDR2 sequences are LNHDA and SQIVND (reference sequence). CDR3 nucleotide sequence: TGTGCCAGTAGTATTGGGGGGGCACCGGGGGTTTACGAGCAGTACTTC. Encoded protein: CASSIGGAPGVYEQYF.

The CDR3 region is CASSFAGNTIYF. CDR3 nucleotide sequence: TGTGCCAGCAGCTTCGCGGGAAACACCATATATTTT. V usage is TRBV6-2 or TRBV6-3 and J usage is TRBJ1-3; the D is unclear. Trimming left V 6 bases short and J 4 bases short, with 7 bases between. This CDR3 spans 12 amino acids. Germline CDR1 is MNHEY and CDR2 is SVGEGT.

The CDR3 nucleotides read TGTGCCAGCAGCCTGGGGAGGGCTAGCGGGAGCGGTGAGCAGTACTTC. This sequence encodes CASSLGRASGSGEQYF. The V gene is TRBV5-6, the J gene TRBJ2-7; TRBD2 agrees at 10 bases. The V segment lost 4 bases and the J segment 7 bases; nucleotides outside the gene matches: 14. CDR3 length: 16 residues. CDR1 and CDR2 (germline): SGHDT, YYEEEE. The variable domain in full, completed from reference TRBV5-6 and TRBJ2-7, reads DAGVTQSPTHLIKTRGQQVTLRCSPKSGHDTVSWYQQALGQGPQFIFQYYEEEERQRGNFPDRFSGHQFPNYSSELNVNALLLGDSALYLCASSLGRASGSGEQYFGPGTRLTVT.

This sequence joins TRBV4-2 and TRBJ2-2; TRBD2 matches at 8 bases. The CDR3 runs to 17 residues. Germline CDR1 LGHNA, CDR2 YNFKEQ. The J segment lost 6 bases and the V segment lost 4 bases, leaving 13 bases of the junction unmatched. CDR3 loop: CASSPNIGGVNPGELFF. The CDR3 DNA is TGTGCCAGCAGCCCGAACATCGGGGGGGTTAACCCCGGGGAGCTGTTTTTT.